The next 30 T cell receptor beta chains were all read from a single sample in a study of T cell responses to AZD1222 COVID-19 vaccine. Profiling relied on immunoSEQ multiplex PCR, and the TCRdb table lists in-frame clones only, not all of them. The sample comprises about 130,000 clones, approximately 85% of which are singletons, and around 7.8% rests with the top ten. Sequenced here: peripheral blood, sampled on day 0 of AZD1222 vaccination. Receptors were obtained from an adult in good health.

CDR3 coding DNA: TGCAGCGTTGAGCGGGCGACCACAGATACGCAGTATTTT. This sequence encodes CSVERATTDTQYF. This rearrangement joins TRBV29-1 to TRBJ2-3, with D possibly TRBD2 on 5 matching bases. V lost 3 bases, J lost 2 bases, and 9 bases lay in between. The CDR3 covers 13 residues. Germline-derived CDR1 and CDR2 are SQVTM and ANQGSEA.

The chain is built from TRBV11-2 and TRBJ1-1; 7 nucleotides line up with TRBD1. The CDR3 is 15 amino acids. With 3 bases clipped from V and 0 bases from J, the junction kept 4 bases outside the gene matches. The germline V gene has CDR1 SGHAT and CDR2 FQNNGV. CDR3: CASSFPGQLNTEAFF. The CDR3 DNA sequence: TGTGCCAGCAGCTTTCCGGGACAGTTGAACACTGAAGCTTTCTTT.

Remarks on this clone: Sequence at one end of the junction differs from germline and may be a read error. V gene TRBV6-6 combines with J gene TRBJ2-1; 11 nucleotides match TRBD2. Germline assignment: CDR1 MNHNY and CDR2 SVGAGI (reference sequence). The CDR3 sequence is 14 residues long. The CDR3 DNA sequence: TGTGCCAGCACGGCTAGCGGGGGGTACAGTGAGCAGTTCTTC. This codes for CASTASGGYSEQFF.

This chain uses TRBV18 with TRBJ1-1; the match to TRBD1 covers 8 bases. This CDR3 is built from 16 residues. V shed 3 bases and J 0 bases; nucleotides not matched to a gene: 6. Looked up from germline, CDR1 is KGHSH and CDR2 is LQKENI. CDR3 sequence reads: CASSPRQGSLNTEAFF. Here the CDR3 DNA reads TGTGCCAGCTCACCTCGACAGGGGTCCCTGAACACTGAAGCTTTCTTT.

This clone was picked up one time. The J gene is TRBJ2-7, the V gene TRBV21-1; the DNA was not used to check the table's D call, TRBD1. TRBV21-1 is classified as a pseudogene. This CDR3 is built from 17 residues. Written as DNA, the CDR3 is TGTGCCAGCAGCAAAGGGGGAACAGGGGGAGGTAGGTACGAGCAGTACTTC. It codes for CASSKGGTGGGRYEQYF.

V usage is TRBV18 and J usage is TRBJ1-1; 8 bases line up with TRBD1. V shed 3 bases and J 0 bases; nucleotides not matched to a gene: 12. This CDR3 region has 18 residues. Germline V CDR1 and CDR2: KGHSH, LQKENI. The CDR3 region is CASSPVAAQGAMNTEAFF. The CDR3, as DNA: TGTGCCAGCTCACCGGTGGCGGCTCAGGGGGCCATGAACACTGAAGCTTTCTTT.

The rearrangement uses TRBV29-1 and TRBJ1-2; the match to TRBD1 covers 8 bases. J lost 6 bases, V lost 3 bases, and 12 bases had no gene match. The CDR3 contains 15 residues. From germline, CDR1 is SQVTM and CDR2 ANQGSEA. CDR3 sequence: CSVDRSGGFLDGYTF. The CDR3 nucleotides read TGCAGCGTTGACCGATCAGGGGGCTTCCTCGATGGCTACACCTTC.

CDR3 loop: CASRQSGGANEKLFF. The CDR3 DNA follows: TGTGCCAGCAGACAATCGGGGGGGGCTAATGAAAAACTGTTTTTT. The V call is TRBV28, the J call TRBJ1-4, with D perhaps TRBD1 (5 bases). V dropped 6 bases and J dropped 3 bases, with 14 bases sitting between them. The CDR3 covers 15 residues. The germline gives CDR1 MDHEN, CDR2 SYDVKM.

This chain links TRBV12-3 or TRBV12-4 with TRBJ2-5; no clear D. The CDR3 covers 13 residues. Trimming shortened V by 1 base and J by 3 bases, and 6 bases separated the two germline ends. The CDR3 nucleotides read TGTGCCAGCAGTTTAGGTTTAGAAGAGACCCAGTACTTC. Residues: CASSLGLEETQYF.

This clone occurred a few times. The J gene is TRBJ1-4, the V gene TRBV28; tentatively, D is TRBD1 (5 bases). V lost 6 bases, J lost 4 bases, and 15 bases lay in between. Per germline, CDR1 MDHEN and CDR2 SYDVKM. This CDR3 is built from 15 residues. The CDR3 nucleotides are TGTGCCAGCAGCGCTGCGGGGGGGAATAATGAAAAACTGTTTTTT. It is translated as CASSAAGGNNEKLFF.

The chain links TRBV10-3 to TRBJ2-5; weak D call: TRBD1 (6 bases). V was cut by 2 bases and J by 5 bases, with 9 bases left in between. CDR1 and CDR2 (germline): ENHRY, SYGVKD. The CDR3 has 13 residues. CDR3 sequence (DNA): TGTGCCATCAGTGAGGGGACATCGGAGACCCAGTACTTC. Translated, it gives CAISEGTSETQYF.

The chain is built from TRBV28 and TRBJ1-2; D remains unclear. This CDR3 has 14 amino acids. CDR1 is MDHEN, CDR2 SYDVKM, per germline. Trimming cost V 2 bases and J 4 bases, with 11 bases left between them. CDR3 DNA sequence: TGTGCCAGCAGTTTAGCCCCGGCGACCTATGGCTACACCTTC. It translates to CASSLAPATYGYTF.

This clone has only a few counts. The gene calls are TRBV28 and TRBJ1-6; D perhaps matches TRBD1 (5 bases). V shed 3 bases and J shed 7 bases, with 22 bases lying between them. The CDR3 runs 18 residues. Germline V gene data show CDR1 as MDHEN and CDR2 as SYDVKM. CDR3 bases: TGTGCCAGCAGTTTCTCATCGGCCCGGGGGGAGCAAAATTCACCCCTCCACTTT. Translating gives CASSFSSARGEQNSPLHF.

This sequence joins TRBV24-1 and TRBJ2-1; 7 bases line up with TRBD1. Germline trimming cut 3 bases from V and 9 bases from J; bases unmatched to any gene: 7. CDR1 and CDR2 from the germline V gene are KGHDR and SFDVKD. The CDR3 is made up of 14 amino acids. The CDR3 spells CATSDIGQASEQFF. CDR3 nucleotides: TGTGCCACCAGTGATATAGGACAGGCCAGTGAGCAGTTCTTC.

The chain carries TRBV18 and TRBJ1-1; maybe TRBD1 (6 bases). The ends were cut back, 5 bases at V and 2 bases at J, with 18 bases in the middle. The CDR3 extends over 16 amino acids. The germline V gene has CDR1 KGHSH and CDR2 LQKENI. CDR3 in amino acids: CASSGAGANINTEAFF. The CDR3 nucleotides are TGTGCCAGCTCAGGGGCAGGGGCCAACATAAACACTGAAGCTTTCTTT.

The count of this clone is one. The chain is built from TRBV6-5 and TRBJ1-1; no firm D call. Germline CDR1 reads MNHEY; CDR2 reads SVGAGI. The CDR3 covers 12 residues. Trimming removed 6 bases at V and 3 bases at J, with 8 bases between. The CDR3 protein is CASSHSYTEAFF. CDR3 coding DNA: TGTGCCAGCAGCCACTCATACACTGAAGCTTTCTTT.

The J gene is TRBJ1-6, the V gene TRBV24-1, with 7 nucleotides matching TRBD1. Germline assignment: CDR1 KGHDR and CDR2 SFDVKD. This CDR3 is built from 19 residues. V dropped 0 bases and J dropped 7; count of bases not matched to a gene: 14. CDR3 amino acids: CATSDLRQSTGTWNSPLHF. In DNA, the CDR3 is TGTGCCACCAGTGATTTGCGGCAGTCGACAGGGACGTGGAATTCACCCCTCCACTTT.

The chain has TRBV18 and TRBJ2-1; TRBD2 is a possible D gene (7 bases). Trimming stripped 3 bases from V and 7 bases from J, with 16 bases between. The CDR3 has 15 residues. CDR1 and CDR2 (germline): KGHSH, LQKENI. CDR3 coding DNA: TGTGCCAGCTCACCGCAAGGGGGGGCGTATAATGAGCAGTTCTTC. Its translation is CASSPQGGAYNEQFF.

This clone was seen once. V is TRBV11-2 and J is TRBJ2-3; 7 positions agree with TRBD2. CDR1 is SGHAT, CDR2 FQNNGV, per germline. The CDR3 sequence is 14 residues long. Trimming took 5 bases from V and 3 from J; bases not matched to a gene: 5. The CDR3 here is CASSLSGATDTQYF. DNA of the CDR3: TGTGCCAGCAGCCTCAGCGGGGCGACAGATACGCAGTATTTT.

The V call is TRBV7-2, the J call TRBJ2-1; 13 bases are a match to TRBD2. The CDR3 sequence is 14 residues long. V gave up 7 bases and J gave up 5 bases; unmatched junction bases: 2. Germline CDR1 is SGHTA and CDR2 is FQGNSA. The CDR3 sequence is CASKLAGGNNEQFF. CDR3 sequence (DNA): TGTGCCAGCAAACTAGCGGGAGGGAACAATGAGCAGTTCTTC.

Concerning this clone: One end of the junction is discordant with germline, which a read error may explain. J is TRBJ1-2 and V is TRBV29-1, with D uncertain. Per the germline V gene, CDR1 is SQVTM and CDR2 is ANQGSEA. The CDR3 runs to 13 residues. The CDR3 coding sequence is TGCAGCGTTGAAGAGGCAGAGGACTACGGCTACACCTTC. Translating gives CSVEEAEDYGYTF.

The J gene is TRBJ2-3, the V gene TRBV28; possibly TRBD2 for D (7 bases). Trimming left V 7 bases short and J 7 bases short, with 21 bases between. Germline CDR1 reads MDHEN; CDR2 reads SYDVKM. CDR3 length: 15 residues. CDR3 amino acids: CASTLGWGGGNTQYF. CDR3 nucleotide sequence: TGTGCCAGCACCTTGGGGTGGGGGGGCGGAAATACGCAGTATTTT. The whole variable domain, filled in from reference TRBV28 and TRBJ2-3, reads DVKVTQSSRYLVKRTGEKVFLECVQDMDHENMFWYRQDPGLGLRLIYFSYDVKMKEKGDIPEGYSVSREKKERFSLILESASTNQTSMYLCASTLGWGGGNTQYFGPGTRLTVL.

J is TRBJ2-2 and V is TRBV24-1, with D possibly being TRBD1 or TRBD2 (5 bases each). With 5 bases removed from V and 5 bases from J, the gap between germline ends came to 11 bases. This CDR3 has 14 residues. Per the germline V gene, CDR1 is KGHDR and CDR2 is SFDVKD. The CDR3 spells CATSVSGGTGELFF. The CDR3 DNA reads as TGTGCCACCAGTGTTTCTGGGGGAACCGGGGAGCTGTTTTTT.

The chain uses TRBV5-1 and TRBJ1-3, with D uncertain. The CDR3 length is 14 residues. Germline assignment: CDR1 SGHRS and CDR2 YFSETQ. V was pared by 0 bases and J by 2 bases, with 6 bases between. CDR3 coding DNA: TGCGCCAGCAGCTTGGGAAACGCTGGAAACACCATATATTTT. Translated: CASSLGNAGNTIYF. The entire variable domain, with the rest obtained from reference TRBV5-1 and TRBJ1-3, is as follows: KAGVTQTPRYLIKTRGQQVTLSCSPISGHRSVSWYQQTPGQGLQFLFEYFSETQRNKGNFPGRFSGRQFSNSRSEMNVSTLELGDSALYLCASSLGNAGNTIYFGEGSWLTVV.

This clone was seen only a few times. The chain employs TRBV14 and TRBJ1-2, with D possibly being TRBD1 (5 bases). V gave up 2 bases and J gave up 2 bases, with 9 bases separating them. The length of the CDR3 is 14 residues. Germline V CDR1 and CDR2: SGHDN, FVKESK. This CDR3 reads CASSQTGLNYGYTF. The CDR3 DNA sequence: TGTGCCAGCAGCCAAACGGGACTGAACTATGGCTACACCTTC.

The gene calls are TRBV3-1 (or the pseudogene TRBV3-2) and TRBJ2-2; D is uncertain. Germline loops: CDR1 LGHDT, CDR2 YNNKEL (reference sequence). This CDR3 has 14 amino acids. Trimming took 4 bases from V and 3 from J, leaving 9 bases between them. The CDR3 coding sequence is TGTGCCAGCAGCCCCGGTCCTCACACCGGGGAGCTGTTTTTT. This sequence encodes CASSPGPHTGELFF.

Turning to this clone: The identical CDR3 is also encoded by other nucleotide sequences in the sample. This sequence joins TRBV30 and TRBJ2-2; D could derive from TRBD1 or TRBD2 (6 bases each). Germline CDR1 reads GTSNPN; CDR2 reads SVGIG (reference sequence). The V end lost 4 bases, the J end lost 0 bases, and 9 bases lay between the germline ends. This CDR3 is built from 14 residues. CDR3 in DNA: TGTGCCTGGACAAGGGGGGCGAACACCGGGGAGCTGTTTTTT. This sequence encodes CAWTRGANTGELFF.

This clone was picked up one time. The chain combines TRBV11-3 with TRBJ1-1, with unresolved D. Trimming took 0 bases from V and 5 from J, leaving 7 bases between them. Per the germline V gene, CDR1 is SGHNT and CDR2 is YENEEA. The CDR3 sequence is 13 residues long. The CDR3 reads CASSLELGTEAFF. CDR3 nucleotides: TGTGCCAGCAGCTTAGAGCTGGGGACTGAAGCTTTCTTT.

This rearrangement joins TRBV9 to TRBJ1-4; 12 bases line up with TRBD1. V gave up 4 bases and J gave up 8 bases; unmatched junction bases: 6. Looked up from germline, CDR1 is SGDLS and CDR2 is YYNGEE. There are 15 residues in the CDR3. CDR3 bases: TGTGCCAGCAGCCCAACCGGGACAGGGGGCGAAAAACTGTTTTTT. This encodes CASSPTGTGGEKLFF.

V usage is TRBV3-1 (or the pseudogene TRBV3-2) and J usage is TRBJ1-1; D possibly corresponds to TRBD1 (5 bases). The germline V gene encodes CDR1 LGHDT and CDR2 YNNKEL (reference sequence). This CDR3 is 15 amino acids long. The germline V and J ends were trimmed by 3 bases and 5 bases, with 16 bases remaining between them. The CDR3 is CASSHSGRGGTEAFF. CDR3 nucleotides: TGTGCCAGCAGCCATTCGGGTCGGGGGGGAACTGAAGCTTTCTTT.